This entry lists 4 T cell receptor beta chains sequenced from one sample in a study of Ad26.COV2.S vaccination and SARS-CoV-2 variants (dated by TCRdb to the early 2020s). Read against the paper, the sample's treatment or condition label means: approximately 18 received Ad26.COV2.S at low or high dose, single or two shots; roughly five received placebo; per-sample allocation not given. For vaccine and placebo recipients, the sequenced repertoires came from samples collected on day 63 after the first injection. Receptors were amplified or captured by the immunoSEQ multiplex PCR assay. TCRdb obtained this table from immuneACCESS and retained in-frame rearrangements with V and J assigned. These tables miss some clones; where compared with another copy, unresolved V genes account for less than half of the shortfall, and the remainder is unexplained. This sample holds about 410,000 clones; about 88% were observed only once. The ten largest clonotypes hold approximately 3.7% of the sample.

Material: peripheral blood, obtained in a trial of Ad26.COV2.S vaccine versus placebo. Receptor source: a person between 18 and 60 years old who received the Ad26.COV2.S COVID-19 vaccine or a placebo.

V and J are TRBV2 and TRBJ1-5, with D uncertain. V was pared by 1 base and J by 5 bases, with 12 bases between. Looked up from germline, CDR1 is SNHLY and CDR2 is FYNNEI. This CDR3 contains 15 residues. The CDR3 DNA sequence: TGTGCCAGCAGTGAAGGGCCTTCTTCGGATCAGCCCCAGCATTTT. This encodes CASSEGPSSDQPQHF.

This clone has more than one count but fewer than ten. The rearrangement links TRBV4-3 to TRBJ1-2, with TRBD1 as a possible D gene (5 bases). Germline V lookup: CDR1 LGHNA, CDR2 YSLEER. Trimming took off 3 bases at V and 1 base at J, with 18 bases between the two ends. The CDR3 is 17 amino acids. This CDR3 is CASSHLGGVTVNYGYTF. The CDR3 DNA reads TGCGCCAGCAGCCATCTTGGCGGGGTGACAGTTAACTATGGCTACACCTTC.

This rearrangement joins TRBV3-1 (or the pseudogene TRBV3-2) to TRBJ1-3; D ambiguous. Trimming took off 1 base at V and 2 bases at J, with 18 bases between the two ends. The V gene's germline CDR1 is LGHDT and CDR2 YNNKEL (reference sequence). The CDR3 consists of 18 residues. The CDR3 loop is CASSQGYTDGSTGNTIYF. In DNA form, the CDR3 reads TGTGCCAGCAGCCAAGGATACACCGACGGATCGACTGGAAACACCATATATTTT.

This chain uses TRBV6-5 with TRBJ2-2; D might be TRBD2 (5 bases). The germline CDR1 and CDR2 sequences are MNHEY and SVGAGI. This CDR3 has 13 amino acids. V dropped 7 bases and J dropped 7 bases, with 13 bases sitting between them. CDR3 DNA sequence: TGTGCCAGCATGCCGTGGAGCGGCGGGGAGCTGTTTTTT. The encoded protein is CASMPWSGGELFF.